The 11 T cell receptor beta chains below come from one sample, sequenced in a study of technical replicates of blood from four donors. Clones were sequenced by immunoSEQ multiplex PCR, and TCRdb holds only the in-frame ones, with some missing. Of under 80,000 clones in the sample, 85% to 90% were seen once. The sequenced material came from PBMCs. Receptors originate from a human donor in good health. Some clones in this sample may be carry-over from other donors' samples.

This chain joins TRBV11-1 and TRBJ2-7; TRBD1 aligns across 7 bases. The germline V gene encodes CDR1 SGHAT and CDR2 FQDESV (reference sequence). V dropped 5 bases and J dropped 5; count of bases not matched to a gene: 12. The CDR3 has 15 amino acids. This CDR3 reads CASSHQQGTLNEQYF. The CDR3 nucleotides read TGTGCCAGCAGCCACCAACAGGGGACCCTTAACGAGCAGTACTTC.

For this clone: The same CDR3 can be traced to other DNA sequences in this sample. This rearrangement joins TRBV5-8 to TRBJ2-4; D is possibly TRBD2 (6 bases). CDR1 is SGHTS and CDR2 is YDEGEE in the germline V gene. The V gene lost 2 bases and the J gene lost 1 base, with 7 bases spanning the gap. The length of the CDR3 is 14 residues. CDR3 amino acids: CASSFGGAKNIQYF. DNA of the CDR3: TGTGCCAGCAGCTTCGGGGGTGCCAAAAACATTCAGTACTTC. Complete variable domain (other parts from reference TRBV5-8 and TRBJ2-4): EAGVTQSPTHLIKTRGQQATLRCSPISGHTSVYWYQQALGLGLQFLLWYDEGEERNRGNFPPRFSGRQFPNYSSELNVNALELEDSALYLCASSFGGAKNIQYFGAGTRLSVL.

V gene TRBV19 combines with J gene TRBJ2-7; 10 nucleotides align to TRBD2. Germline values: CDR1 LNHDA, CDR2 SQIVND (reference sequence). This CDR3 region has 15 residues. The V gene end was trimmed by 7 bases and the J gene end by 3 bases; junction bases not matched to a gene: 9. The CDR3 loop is CASTASASGSYEQYF. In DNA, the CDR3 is TGTGCCAGTACGGCTTCGGCTAGCGGGAGCTACGAGCAGTACTTC.

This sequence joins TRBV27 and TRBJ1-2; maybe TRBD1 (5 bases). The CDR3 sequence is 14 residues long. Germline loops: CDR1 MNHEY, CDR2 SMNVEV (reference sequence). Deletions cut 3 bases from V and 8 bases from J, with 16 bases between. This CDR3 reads CASSFSAGMGGYTF. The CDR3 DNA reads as TGTGCCAGCAGTTTTTCGGCAGGGATGGGGGGCTACACCTTC.

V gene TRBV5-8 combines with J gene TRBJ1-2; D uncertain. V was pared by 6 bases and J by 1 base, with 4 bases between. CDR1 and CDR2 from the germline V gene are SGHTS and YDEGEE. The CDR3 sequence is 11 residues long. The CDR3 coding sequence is TGTGCCAGCACCATTAACTATGGCTACACCTTC. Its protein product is CASTINYGYTF. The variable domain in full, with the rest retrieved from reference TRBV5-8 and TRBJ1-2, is EAGVTQSPTHLIKTRGQQATLRCSPISGHTSVYWYQQALGLGLQFLLWYDEGEERNRGNFPPRFSGRQFPNYSSELNVNALELEDSALYLCASTINYGYTFGSGTRLTVV.

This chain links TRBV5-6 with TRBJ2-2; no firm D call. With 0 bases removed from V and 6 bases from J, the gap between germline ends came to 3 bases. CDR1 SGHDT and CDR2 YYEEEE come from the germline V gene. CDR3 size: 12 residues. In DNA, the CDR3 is TGTGCCAGCAGCTTGGCTGCCGGGGAGCTGTTTTTT. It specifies CASSLAAGELFF. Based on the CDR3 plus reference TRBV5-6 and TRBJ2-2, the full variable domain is DAGVTQSPTHLIKTRGQQVTLRCSPKSGHDTVSWYQQALGQGPQFIFQYYEEEERQRGNFPDRFSGHQFPNYSSELNVNALLLGDSALYLCASSLAAGELFFGEGSRLTVL.

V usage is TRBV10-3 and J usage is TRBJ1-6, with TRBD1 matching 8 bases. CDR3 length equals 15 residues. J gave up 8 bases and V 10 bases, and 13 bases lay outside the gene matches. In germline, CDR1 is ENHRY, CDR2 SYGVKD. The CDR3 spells CATTTGTGRHSPLHF. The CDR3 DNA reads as TGTGCCACTACAACCGGGACAGGACGCCATTCACCCCTCCACTTT.

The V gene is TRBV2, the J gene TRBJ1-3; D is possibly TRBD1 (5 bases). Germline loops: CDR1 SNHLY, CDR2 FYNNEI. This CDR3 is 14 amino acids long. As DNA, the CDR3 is TGTGGCACGTCTAGGGGTCCCTCTGGAAACACCATATATTTT. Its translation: CGTSRGPSGNTIYF.

CDR3 in amino acids: CASSQGSGTNTGELFF. As DNA, the CDR3 is TGTGCCAGCAGCCAGGGGAGCGGAACGAACACCGGGGAGCTGTTTTTT. The chain joins TRBV11-2 to TRBJ2-2; D might be TRBD1 (6 bases). The CDR3 has 16 residues. Trimming removed 5 bases at V and 0 bases at J, with 13 bases between. The V gene's germline CDR1 is SGHAT and CDR2 FQNNGV. Using reference TRBV11-2 and TRBJ2-2 for the parts outside the CDR3, the full variable domain is EAGVAQSPRYKIIEKRQSVAFWCNPISGHATLYWYQQILGQGPKLLIQFQNNGVVDDSQLPKDRFSAERLKGVDSTLKIQPAKLEDSAVYLCASSQGSGTNTGELFFGEGSRLTVL.

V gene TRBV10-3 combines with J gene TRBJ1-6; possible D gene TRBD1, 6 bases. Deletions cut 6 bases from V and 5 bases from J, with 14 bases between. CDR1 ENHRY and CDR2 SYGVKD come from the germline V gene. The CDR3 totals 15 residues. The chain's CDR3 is CAISSTGKDNSPLHF. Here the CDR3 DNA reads TGTGCCATCAGCTCAACAGGGAAGGATAATTCACCCCTCCACTTT.

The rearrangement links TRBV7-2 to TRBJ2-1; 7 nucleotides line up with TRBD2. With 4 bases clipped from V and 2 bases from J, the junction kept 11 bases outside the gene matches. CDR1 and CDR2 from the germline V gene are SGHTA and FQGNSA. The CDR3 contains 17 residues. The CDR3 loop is CASSSRASGLAYNEQFF. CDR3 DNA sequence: TGTGCCAGCAGCTCAAGGGCTTCCGGACTAGCCTACAATGAGCAGTTCTTC.